What follows are 9 T cell receptor beta chains derived from one specimen sequenced in a study of T cell clones after liver transplantation. Here immunoSEQ multiplex PCR was the method, and the copy in TCRdb shows in-frame clones only, minus some. The table has roughly 67,000 clones, around 93% seen once. The source was CD4+ T cells from blood, collected approximately 26 months after liver transplant. The receptors originated from a human patient who received a liver transplant. The graft donor may be the source of some T cells.

The chain joins TRBV4-1 to TRBJ2-1, with 7 bases fitting TRBD2. The V and J ends lost 1 base and 3 bases, in that order; junction bases with no gene match: 6. Per the germline V gene, CDR1 is MGHRA and CDR2 is YSYEKL. This CDR3 contains 16 residues. CDR3 amino acids: CASSQGLGGSYNEQFF. CDR3 nucleotide sequence: TGCGCCAGCAGCCAAGGTTTAGGCGGGAGCTACAATGAGCAGTTCTTC.

This rearrangement joins TRBV28 to TRBJ2-1; D is unclear. Germline assignment: CDR1 MDHEN and CDR2 SYDVKM. V dropped 6 bases and J dropped 8 bases, with 14 bases sitting between them. This CDR3 comprises 13 residues. The CDR3 nucleotides read TGTGCCAGCAGCTCCCCGGGTGTGGATGAGCAGTTCTTC. It specifies CASSSPGVDEQFF.

J is TRBJ2-1 and V is TRBV6-1; D call uncertain. Germline CDR1 is MNHNS and CDR2 is SASEGT. CDR3 size: 13 residues. The V end was cut by 8 bases, the J end by 9 bases, with 17 bases between. In DNA, the CDR3 is TGTGCCAGCTCCGCCAGTAGTGTGCCTGAGCAGTTCTTC. Encoded protein: CASSASSVPEQFF.

This chain uses TRBV27 with TRBJ2-1, with 7 bases identical to TRBD2. The CDR3 has 16 residues. V lost 5 bases to trimming and J lost 6 bases; unmatched junction nucleotides: 13. Germline loops: CDR1 MNHEY, CDR2 SMNVEV (reference sequence). The CDR3 DNA reads TGTGCCAGCAGTACCCCCGGGACTACCGCCGGCAATGAGCAGTTCTTC. Its protein is CASSTPGTTAGNEQFF.

The V call is TRBV5-1, the J call TRBJ1-1; 7 nucleotides align to TRBD1. Germline loops: CDR1 SGHRS, CDR2 YFSETQ. Trimming cost V 2 bases and J 1 base; bases outside gene matches: 2. This CDR3 contains 14 residues. The CDR3 DNA follows: TGCGCCAGCAGCTTACAGGGGTCGAACACTGAAGCTTTCTTT. Its translation is CASSLQGSNTEAFF.

This rearrangement joins TRBV9 to TRBJ2-1, with TRBD2 as a possible D gene (5 bases). CDR1 and CDR2 from the germline V gene are SGDLS and YYNGEE. Trimming took 0 bases from V and 4 from J, leaving 11 bases between them. The CDR3 is 15 residues long. The CDR3 loop is CASSVGPAVYNEQFF. The CDR3, as DNA: TGTGCCAGCAGCGTAGGCCCAGCGGTGTACAATGAGCAGTTCTTC.

The chain joins TRBV27 to TRBJ2-7, with D maybe TRBD1 (5 bases). Germline-derived CDR1 and CDR2 are MNHEY and SMNVEV (reference sequence). V lost 2 bases and J 6 bases, leaving 11 bases between the germline ends. This CDR3 comprises 13 residues. The CDR3: CASSLVPGSEQYF. In DNA form, the CDR3 reads TGTGCCAGCAGTTTAGTCCCAGGGTCCGAGCAGTACTTC.

This clone showed up just once. The J gene is TRBJ1-5, the V gene TRBV19; D is unclear. CDR1 and CDR2 (germline): LNHDA, SQIVND (reference sequence). V was clipped by 2 bases and J by 2 bases, with 4 bases between them. The CDR3 spans 13 residues. The DNA for the CDR3 is TGTGCCAGTAGTATATTGGGCAATCAGCCCCAGCATTTT. This translates into CASSILGNQPQHF. Combining the CDR3 with reference TRBV19 and TRBJ1-5 gives the whole variable domain DGGITQSPKYLFRKEGQNVTLSCEQNLNHDAMYWYRQDPGQGLRLIYYSQIVNDFQKGDIAEGYSVSREKKESFPLTVTSAQKNPTAFYLCASSILGNQPQHFGDGTRLSIL.

The CDR3 sequence is CASTPGLTSGANVLTF. The CDR3 DNA reads as TGTGCCAGCACCCCGGGACTCACCTCTGGGGCCAACGTCCTGACTTTC. The chain has TRBV27 and TRBJ2-6; D is possibly TRBD2 (6 bases). Deletions cut 7 bases from V and 0 bases from J, with 13 bases between. This CDR3 contains 16 residues. The germline V gene encodes CDR1 MNHEY and CDR2 SMNVEV (reference sequence).